This T cell receptor (beta chain) was documented in a study of graft-versus-host responses after intestinal transplantation. To note about this clone: The antigen remains unidentified.

Trimming left V 4 bases short and J 14 bases short, with 15 bases between. The CDR3 length is 11 residues. CDR1 and CDR2 (germline): SGHNT, YYREEE (reference sequence). The table came from immunoSEQ multiplex PCR; TCRdb's copy has only in-frame clones and leaves some out. The table includes about 120,000 clones, roughly 95% detected once. Sequenced material: unstimulated CD8+ T cells sorted from spleen or lymph node cells, taken before intestinal transplant. The chain carries TRBV5-4 and TRBJ1-2; the D gene is possibly TRBD1 (6 bases). The TCR comes from a human donor who received an intestinal transplant. The CDR3 protein is CASSPQGSLTF. CDR3 in DNA: TGTGCCAGCAGCCCCCAGGGGAGTCTAACCTTC.